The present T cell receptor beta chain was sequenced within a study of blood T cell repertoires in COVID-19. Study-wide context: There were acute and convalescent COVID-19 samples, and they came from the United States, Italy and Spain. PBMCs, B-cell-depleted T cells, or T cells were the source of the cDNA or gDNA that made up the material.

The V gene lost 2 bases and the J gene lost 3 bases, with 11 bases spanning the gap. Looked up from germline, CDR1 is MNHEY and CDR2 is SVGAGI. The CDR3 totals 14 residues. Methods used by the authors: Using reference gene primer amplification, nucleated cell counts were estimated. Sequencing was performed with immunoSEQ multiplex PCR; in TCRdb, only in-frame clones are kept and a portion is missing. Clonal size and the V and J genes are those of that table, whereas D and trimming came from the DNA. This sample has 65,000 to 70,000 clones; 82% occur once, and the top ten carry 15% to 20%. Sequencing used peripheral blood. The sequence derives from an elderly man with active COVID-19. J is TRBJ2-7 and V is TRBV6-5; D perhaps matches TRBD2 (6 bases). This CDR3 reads CASSYLQGGYEQYF. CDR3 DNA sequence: TGTGCCAGCAGTTACCTCCAGGGAGGCTACGAGCAGTACTTC.